This T cell receptor (beta chain) was observed in a study of regulatory T cells in long-lasting Graves disease. This CDR3 comprises 14 residues. J was trimmed by 8 bases and V by 6 bases; bases with no gene match: 10. Germline assignment: CDR1 KGHSH and CDR2 LQKENI. iRepertoire HTBI primers and Arm-PCR of CDR3 regions built TCR beta libraries. TCRdb used MiXCR to reprocess the multiplex PCR reads, holding one entry per CDR3 protein. The sample yields 200,000 to 250,000 distinct CDR3 sequences, roughly 19% seen once. Time point indicated: newly diagnosed GD, antithyroid drugs for less than 3 months. Extracted PBMC RNA gave rise to the TCR library. This clonotype has ten or more counts. The same sample was also studied in work on T cells in Graves' hyperthyroidism and ophthalmopathy.

The starting material was peripheral blood mononuclear cells (PBMCs), obtained at new diagnosis, from a patient treated with antithyroid drugs. The clonotype originates from a woman in her thirties with Graves disease. The gene calls are TRBV18 and TRBJ1-2; 9 nucleotides line up with TRBD1. The CDR3 nucleotides read TGTGCCAGCTCTAGCCGGGACAGGGCCCTGGGCTACACCTTC. Its translation: CASSSRDRALGYTF. The full variable domain, completed using reference TRBV18 and TRBJ1-2, is NAGVMQNPRHLVRRRGQEARLRCSPMKGHSHVYWYRQLPEEGLKFMVYLQKENIIDESGMPKERFSAEFPKEGPSILRIQQVVRGDSAAYFCASSSRDRALGYTFGSGTRLTVV.